The source of this T cell receptor beta chain is a study of blood T cell repertoires in COVID-19. Overall study context: The samples span acute and convalescent COVID-19 from the United States, Italy and Spain. Nucleic acid was either cDNA or gDNA, and it came from T cells, B-cell-depleted T cells, or PBMCs.

Followed over time, Seattle patients had been enrolled while infection was active. The CDR3 is made up of 17 amino acids. Per the germline V gene, CDR1 is MNHEY and CDR2 is SMNVEV (reference sequence). The ends lost 0 bases at V and 4 bases at J; junction bases unmatched: 5. In the original analysis: Reference gene primer amplification yielded estimated nucleated cell counts. The assay was immunoSEQ multiplex PCR, and TCRdb's table has in-frame clones only and misses some. V and J calls and clone size are given by that table; D and trimming were obtained from the DNA. The data show about 370,000 clones, around 89% seen once.

What was sequenced was peripheral blood. This sequence originates from a woman between 25 and 40 years old with COVID-19, enrolled during active disease. This chain connects TRBV27 to TRBJ1-4; 10 nucleotides match TRBD1. As DNA, the CDR3 is TGTGCCAGCAGTTTATCGAGGGACAGGGGATTTAATGAAAAACTGTTTTTT. Amino acid sequence: CASSLSRDRGFNEKLFF.